These 11 T cell receptor beta chains were sequenced from one sample in a study of STAT5B mutations in CD4+ large granular lymphocyte leukemia. Repertoires were generated with immunoSEQ multiplex PCR, while TCRdb's copy carries only in-frame clones and drops some. In the table there are 35,000 or so clones, roughly 88% of which are singletons. The sample consisted of CD4+ T cells from blood buffy coats. These TCRs come from a human donor in good health.

The chain employs TRBV7-8 and TRBJ2-1, with D possibly called TRBD1 or TRBD2 (5 bases each). The CDR3 consists of 13 residues. Germline V CDR1 and CDR2: SGHVS, FQNEAQ. V lost 5 bases and J 6 bases, leaving 11 bases between the germline ends. The CDR3 loop is CASSRDDPNEQFF. CDR3 nucleotides: TGTGCCAGCAGCCGGGACGACCCCAATGAGCAGTTCTTC.

The rearrangement uses TRBV6-6 and TRBJ2-2, with TRBD2 matching 9 bases. CDR3 length: 14 amino acids. In germline, CDR1 is MNHNY, CDR2 SVGAGI (reference sequence). V shed 4 bases, J shed 5 bases, and the junction held 2 bases outside the gene matches. The CDR3 nucleotides read TGTGCCAGCAGTTTCACTAGCGGGACCGGGGAGCTGTTTTTT. Its translation: CASSFTSGTGELFF.

V is TRBV29-1 and J is TRBJ1-4; 9 nucleotides line up with TRBD1. The V segment lost 3 bases and the J segment 8 bases; nucleotides outside the gene matches: 4. Germline V gene data show CDR1 as SQVTM and CDR2 as ANQGSEA. This CDR3 has 13 amino acids. CDR3 nucleotide sequence: TGCAGCGTTGATTCTGGACAGGGGGAAAAACTGTTTTTT. This gives the protein CSVDSGQGEKLFF.

The J gene is TRBJ1-3, the V gene TRBV7-8; D remains ambiguous. This CDR3 region has 17 residues. V was shortened by 5 bases and J by 0 bases, with 17 bases between the two germline ends. Per germline, CDR1 SGHVS and CDR2 FQNEAQ. CDR3 sequence: CASSPMGWAFSGNTIYF. In DNA form, the CDR3 reads TGTGCCAGCAGCCCTATGGGGTGGGCCTTCTCTGGAAACACCATATATTTT.

The gene calls are TRBV13 and TRBJ1-2; TRBD1 might be the D (6 bases). This CDR3 comprises 13 residues. Germline CDR1 and CDR2: PRHDT and FYEKMQ (reference sequence). Trimming stripped 3 bases from V and 2 bases from J, with 7 bases between. CDR3 in DNA: TGTGCCAGCAGCTTTCAGGGGAACTATGGCTACACCTTC. Translating it yields CASSFQGNYGYTF.

This clone was observed a handful of times. The rearrangement uses TRBV29-1 and TRBJ1-1, with D unresolved. CDR3 length equals 13 residues. V was clipped by 5 bases and J by 4 bases, with 14 bases between them. Germline lookup yields CDR1 SQVTM and CDR2 ANQGSEA. The DNA for the CDR3 is TGCAGCGTTCCTGGGGTTCCTGGCACTGAAGCTTTCTTT. This gives the protein CSVPGVPGTEAFF.

This chain links TRBV28 with TRBJ2-3, with D unclear. Trimming left V 3 bases short and J 0 bases short, with 22 bases between. Germline V gene data show CDR1 as MDHEN and CDR2 as SYDVKM. The CDR3 is made up of 19 amino acids. The CDR3 reads CASSFDRLDLNGSTDTQYF. The CDR3, as DNA: TGTGCCAGCAGTTTCGATCGACTGGACCTTAATGGGAGCACAGATACGCAGTATTTT.

The V call is TRBV9, the J call TRBJ1-2; no definite D call. The CDR3 length is 16 residues. Trimming took 3 bases from V and 8 from J, leaving 23 bases between them. From germline, CDR1 is SGDLS and CDR2 YYNGEE. The CDR3 coding sequence is TGTGCCAGCAGCGGGGCTCTCCCAGGTCGTCGTGACGGCTACACCTTC. This gives the protein CASSGALPGRRDGYTF.

This clone appeared a single time. V and J are TRBV12-5 and TRBJ2-1; 8 bases agree with TRBD2. Germline V gene lookup returns CDR1 LGHNT and CDR2 FRNRAP. V lost 2 bases to trimming and J lost 10 bases; unmatched junction nucleotides: 16. The CDR3 is 17 residues long. Here the CDR3 DNA reads TGTGCTAGTGGTTTGAGGACTAGCTTCTCACCCAGGGGCGAGCAGTTCTTC. It specifies CASGLRTSFSPRGEQFF.

The chain recombines TRBV6-5 with TRBJ2-5, with D perhaps matching TRBD1 or TRBD2 (5 bases each). The CDR3 runs 15 residues. Germline V lookup: CDR1 MNHEY, CDR2 SVGAGI. Trimming left V 0 bases short and J 3 bases short, with 11 bases between. The CDR3 reads CASSYSRAGKETQYF. The CDR3 DNA reads as TGTGCCAGCAGTTACTCGAGGGCAGGGAAAGAGACCCAGTACTTC.

This sequence joins TRBV9 and TRBJ1-1, with D possibly being TRBD1 (5 bases). The CDR3 loop spans 13 amino acids. V lost 7 bases, J lost 1 base, and 11 bases lay in between. In germline, CDR1 is SGDLS, CDR2 YYNGEE. In DNA form, the CDR3 reads TGTGCCAGCGGCAGAGGGACGAACACTGAAGCTTTCTTT. Its translation is CASGRGTNTEAFF.